These 26 T cell receptor beta chains came from one sample sequenced in a study of technical replicates of blood from a handful of donors. Only in-frame clones appear in the TCRdb table, and some are missing; sequencing was by immunoSEQ multiplex PCR. The sample contains under 85,000 clones, around 93% of which appear only once. The sample comprised T cells isolated from PBMCs. The receptor source for this set is a human donor in good health.

CDR3 sequence reads: CASRELAGVRELFF. CDR3 bases: TGCGCCAGCAGAGAACTAGCGGGAGTCCGGGAGCTGTTTTTT. The rearrangement uses TRBV4-1 and TRBJ2-2; TRBD2 aligns across 11 bases. This CDR3 contains 14 residues. Per the germline V gene, CDR1 is MGHRA and CDR2 is YSYEKL. After removal of 6 bases from V and 9 bases from J, the junction contained 6 bases not matched to a gene.

V usage is TRBV5-4 and J usage is TRBJ2-1, with 8 nucleotides matching TRBD2. This CDR3 contains 15 residues. V shed 4 bases, J shed 5 bases, and the junction held 8 bases outside the gene matches. The germline CDR1 and CDR2 sequences are SGHNT and YYREEE (reference sequence). DNA of the CDR3: TGTGCCAGCAGCCTCGGGAGGGCGAACGACAATGAGCAGTTCTTC. Its protein product is CASSLGRANDNEQFF. The whole variable domain, remainder taken from reference TRBV5-4 and TRBJ2-1, is ETGVTQSPTHLIKTRGQQVTLRCSSQSGHNTVSWYQQALGQGPQFIFQYYREEENGRGNFPPRFSGLQFPNYSSELNVNALELDDSALYLCASSLGRANDNEQFFGPGTRLTVL.

The chain joins TRBV9 to TRBJ2-5; D may be TRBD1 (5 bases). Germline V CDR1 and CDR2: SGDLS, YYNGEE. The ends were cut back, 3 bases at V and 1 base at J, with 7 bases in the middle. The CDR3 spans 13 residues. The CDR3 loop reads CASSGRVQETQYF. The CDR3 bases are TGTGCCAGCAGCGGCAGGGTCCAAGAGACCCAGTACTTC.

The chain carries TRBV28 and TRBJ2-2; unclear D gene. The CDR3 contains 11 residues. Deletions cut 10 bases from V and 4 bases from J, with 7 bases between. Germline assignment: CDR1 MDHEN and CDR2 SYDVKM. The CDR3 loop reads CAITGTGELFF. The CDR3 nucleotides are TGTGCCATCACGGGCACCGGGGAGCTGTTTTTT. Filled out from reference TRBV28 and TRBJ2-2, the complete variable domain reads DVKVTQSSRYLVKRTGEKVFLECVQDMDHENMFWYRQDPGLGLRLIYFSYDVKMKEKGDIPEGYSVSREKKERFSLILESASTNQTSMYLCAITGTGELFFGEGSRLTVL.

This clone appeared a single time. This chain uses TRBV5-1 with TRBJ2-7; tentatively, D is TRBD1 (6 bases). There are 13 residues in the CDR3. From germline, CDR1 is SGHRS and CDR2 YFSETQ. V was trimmed by 3 bases and J by 3 bases, leaving 10 bases between them. The CDR3 DNA is TGCGCCAGCAGCTCTCAGGGGTTCTACGAGCAGTACTTC. This encodes CASSSQGFYEQYF.

V gene TRBV2 combines with J gene TRBJ2-5, with a possible D match to TRBD1 (6 bases). Deletions cut 6 bases from V and 2 bases from J, with 16 bases between. The CDR3 runs 15 residues. Germline CDR1 is SNHLY and CDR2 is FYNNEI. CDR3 protein: CASRGLDSAQETQYF. The CDR3 coding sequence is TGTGCCAGCAGGGGTTTGGACAGCGCTCAAGAGACCCAGTACTTC.

CDR3 DNA sequence: TGTGCCAGCCCCTCGGTCCTTTTTGCACAGGACTATGGCTACACCTTC. Translated: CASPSVLFAQDYGYTF. The rearrangement joins TRBV5-8 to TRBJ1-2, with D possibly TRBD1 on 5 matching bases. The V gene lost 7 bases and the J gene lost 3 bases, with 22 bases spanning the gap. The V gene's germline CDR1 is SGHTS and CDR2 YDEGEE. The CDR3 sequence is 16 residues long.

The gene calls are TRBV6-1 and TRBJ2-7; D unclear. V dropped 6 bases and J dropped 2 bases, with 11 bases sitting between them. The CDR3 is 13 amino acids. Germline CDR1 MNHNS, CDR2 SASEGT. The CDR3 protein is CASRVPVTYEQYF. CDR3 bases: TGTGCCAGCAGGGTCCCGGTAACCTACGAGCAGTACTTC.

CDR3 DNA: TGTGCCAGTAGTCCGAGGGGACAGGTGGCAACTAATGAAAAACTGTTTTTT. This gives the protein CASSPRGQVATNEKLFF. V usage is TRBV19 and J usage is TRBJ1-4, with TRBD1 matching 8 bases. Germline-derived CDR1 and CDR2 are LNHDA and SQIVND (reference sequence). This CDR3 spans 17 amino acids. V was clipped by 5 bases and J by 0 bases; unmatched bases: 8.

The rearrangement links TRBV29-1 to TRBJ2-2, with D possibly TRBD2 on 5 matching bases. V was trimmed by 2 bases and J by 2 bases, leaving 9 bases between them. Germline V lookup: CDR1 SQVTM, CDR2 ANQGSEA. CDR3 length equals 14 residues. The CDR3 here is CSVELEGNTGELFF. In DNA form, the CDR3 reads TGCAGCGTTGAATTAGAGGGAAACACCGGGGAGCTGTTTTTT.

The V gene is TRBV28, the J gene TRBJ2-3; D perhaps matches TRBD2 (7 bases). The CDR3 has 15 amino acids. V lost 5 bases, J lost 0 bases, and 12 bases lay in between. Germline lookup yields CDR1 MDHEN and CDR2 SYDVKM. The CDR3 region has the DNA TGTGCCAGCAGTGGGAGGGGGGCTAGCACAGATACGCAGTATTTT. Translation gives CASSGRGASTDTQYF.

A note on this clone: Other nucleotide sequences from this sample produce the same CDR3. The chain recombines TRBV5-1 with TRBJ1-1; D gene unclear. CDR3 length: 13 residues. From germline, CDR1 is SGHRS and CDR2 YFSETQ. Trimming cost V 0 bases and J 1 base, with 4 bases left between them. The CDR3 sequence is CASSLDRNTEAFF. The CDR3 DNA reads TGCGCCAGCAGCTTGGACAGGAACACTGAAGCTTTCTTT.

This rearrangement joins TRBV19 to TRBJ2-2; 7 positions agree with TRBD1. This CDR3 comprises 14 residues. After removal of 5 bases from V and 6 bases from J, the junction contained 6 bases not matched to a gene. From germline, CDR1 is LNHDA and CDR2 SQIVND (reference sequence). The CDR3 region is CASSALTGPGELFF. Written as DNA, the CDR3 is TGTGCCAGTAGTGCCCTGACAGGGCCCGGGGAGCTGTTTTTT.

This clone was seen a single time. The chain employs TRBV5-1 and TRBJ1-2; a possible D gene is TRBD1 (6 bases). Germline CDR1 is SGHRS and CDR2 is YFSETQ. The CDR3 spans 13 residues. V was cut by 4 bases and J by 6 bases, with 13 bases left in between. In DNA form, the CDR3 reads TGCGCCAGCAGCGTCGACAGGATGGATGGCTACACCTTC. It yields the protein CASSVDRMDGYTF.

The chain recombines TRBV7-6 with TRBJ1-6; possibly TRBD1 for D (6 bases). The CDR3 spans 14 residues. Germline CDR1 reads SGHVS; CDR2 reads FNYEAQ. V lost 5 bases and J 9 bases, leaving 14 bases between the germline ends. The CDR3 reads CASSPTGGGSPLHF. The CDR3 nucleotides are TGTGCCAGCAGCCCGACGGGGGGCGGTTCACCCCTCCACTTT. The whole variable domain, remainder taken from reference TRBV7-6 and TRBJ1-6, is GAGVSQSPRYKVTKRGQDVALRCDPISGHVSLYWYRQALGQGPEFLTYFNYEAQQDKSGLPNDRFSAERPEGSISTLTIQRTEQRDSAMYRCASSPTGGGSPLHFGNGTRLTVT.

The chain has TRBV4-2 and TRBJ2-5, with 8 nucleotides matching TRBD2. J gave up 0 bases and V 0 bases, and 12 bases lay outside the gene matches. The germline gives CDR1 LGHNA, CDR2 YNFKEQ. The CDR3 totals 19 residues. The CDR3 coding sequence is TGTGCCAGCAGCCAAGAGCGGGTTGGGAGCGGGGGAAACCAAGAGACCCAGTACTTC. Amino acid sequence: CASSQERVGSGGNQETQYF.

V and J are TRBV7-6 and TRBJ2-7, with D hard to call. There are 15 residues in the CDR3. V shed 5 bases and J shed 0 bases, with 14 bases lying between them. In germline, CDR1 is SGHVS, CDR2 FNYEAQ. The CDR3 loop reads CASSPVWQSSYEQYF. CDR3 coding DNA: TGTGCCAGCAGCCCAGTATGGCAGTCCTCCTACGAGCAGTACTTC.

The gene calls are TRBV18 and TRBJ2-7, with 11 bases fitting TRBD1. The junction had 13 bases not matched to a gene; V was cut back by 3 bases and J by 6 bases. CDR3 size: 17 residues. Germline V gene lookup returns CDR1 KGHSH and CDR2 LQKENI. CDR3 in amino acids: CASSPAADRGRLGEQYF. Here the CDR3 DNA reads TGTGCCAGCTCACCGGCGGCGGACAGGGGGCGTCTAGGCGAGCAGTACTTC.

This clone was seen only once. The chain carries TRBV6-5 and TRBJ2-7; tentative D call: TRBD2 (5 bases). Trimming removed 7 bases from V and 7 bases from J, with 23 bases in between. This CDR3 has 15 residues. CDR1 is MNHEY and CDR2 is SVGAGI in the germline V gene. CDR3: CASTPRRTRMGEQYF. CDR3 nucleotide sequence: TGTGCCAGCACTCCCCGGAGGACTCGGATGGGGGAGCAGTACTTC.

The rearrangement joins TRBV5-1 to TRBJ2-7; D ambiguous. Germline V gene data show CDR1 as SGHRS and CDR2 as YFSETQ. The CDR3 runs 14 residues. The V and J ends lost 0 bases and 0 bases respectively, with 7 bases between them. The DNA for the CDR3 is TGCGCCAGCAGCTTGGGAGGTGACTCCTACGAGCAGTACTTC. It specifies CASSLGGDSYEQYF.

This chain uses TRBV4-1 with TRBJ2-1, with 9 nucleotides matching TRBD2. The germline CDR1 and CDR2 sequences are MGHRA and YSYEKL. V was clipped by 4 bases and J by 4 bases; unmatched bases: 8. There are 16 residues in the CDR3. This chain's CDR3 is CASSPNVAGGYNEQFF. CDR3 bases: TGCGCCAGCAGCCCGAATGTGGCGGGAGGGTACAATGAGCAGTTCTTC.

V gene TRBV6-5 combines with J gene TRBJ1-2, with D maybe TRBD1 (5 bases). CDR1 and CDR2 from the germline V gene are MNHEY and SVGAGI. The length of the CDR3 is 14 residues. V lost 7 bases and J lost 0, with 12 bases in between. The CDR3 sequence: CASIGAGTNYGYTF. CDR3 sequence (DNA): TGTGCCAGCATAGGGGCGGGGACTAACTATGGCTACACCTTC.

The gene calls are TRBV28 and TRBJ2-7; 13 bases fit TRBD2. Looked up from germline, CDR1 is MDHEN and CDR2 is SYDVKM. The CDR3 runs 16 residues. The trim removed 2 bases at V and 5 bases at J, leaving 6 bases unmatched. DNA of the CDR3: TGTGCCAGCAGTTTAATGGGGACTAGCGGGAACCACGAGCAGTACTTC. Protein: CASSLMGTSGNHEQYF.

The table lists this clone with a count of one. J is TRBJ2-2 and V is TRBV9, with unresolved D. Trimming shortened V by 0 bases and J by 6 bases, and 6 bases separated the two germline ends. The CDR3 covers 13 residues. Germline V CDR1 and CDR2: SGDLS, YYNGEE. CDR3 protein: CASSVGASGELFF. DNA for the CDR3: TGTGCCAGCAGCGTAGGAGCTTCCGGGGAGCTGTTTTTT.

The J gene is TRBJ1-6, the V gene TRBV7-3; 8 bases are shared with TRBD1. CDR3 length equals 14 residues. Losses at the gene ends were 5 bases for V and 5 bases for J; bases not matched to a gene: 2. From germline, CDR1 is SGHTA and CDR2 FQGTGA. Here the CDR3 reads CASSRGQDNSPLHF. The DNA of the CDR3 is TGTGCCAGCAGCAGGGGACAGGATAATTCACCCCTCCACTTT.

The genes are TRBV4-1 and TRBJ1-2; perhaps TRBD1 as D (6 bases). There are 15 residues in the CDR3. Trimming stripped 0 bases from V and 5 bases from J, with 13 bases between. Germline V gene data show CDR1 as MGHRA and CDR2 as YSYEKL. The CDR3 loop reads CASSQEREQGYGYTF. In DNA form, the CDR3 reads TGCGCCAGCAGCCAAGAAAGAGAACAGGGTTATGGCTACACCTTC.